These T cell receptor beta chains were read from a single sample in a study of identifying expanded T cells in peripheral blood. Using immunoSEQ multiplex PCR, the repertoire was profiled, and TCRdb retains in-frame clones only, with some absent. The sample has 90,000 or so clones, approximately 84% seen once. Input material: blood. The receptors come from a person aged 18 to 70 in good health. Each CDR3 is given with its conserved first and last residue. D genes are given only for firm matches. The listing skips clone size in some rows; elsewhere it reads once, few, many or a size class.

V: TRBV6-6
size: .
D: .
length: 11
J: TRBJ1-1
DNA: TGTGCCAGCAGCCGAGATGCTGAAGCTTTCTTT
CDR3: CASSRDAEAFF

V: TRBV19
size: few
D: TRBD1
length: 15
J: TRBJ2-5
DNA: TGTGCCAGTAGTACCGGGACAGACCTACAAGAGACCCAGTACTTC
CDR3: CASSTGTDLQETQYF

V: TRBV7-8
size: .
D: .
length: 16
J: TRBJ2-7
DNA: TGTGCCAGCAGCTTAGCGGCGCAAGGGGGGCCGAACGAGCAGTACTTC
CDR3: CASSLAAQGGPNEQYF

V: TRBV6-6
size: .
D: .
length: 16
J: TRBJ2-6
DNA: TGTGCCAGCAGTTACCCGACGCGCTCTGGGGCCAACGTCCTGACTTTC
CDR3: CASSYPTRSGANVLTF

V: TRBV7-9
size: .
D: .
length: 13
J: TRBJ1-1
DNA: TGTGCCAGCAGCTCACGGACACACGATGAAGCTTTCTTT
CDR3: CASSSRTHDEAFF

V: TRBV19
size: .
D: .
length: 15
J: TRBJ1-1
DNA: TGTGCCAGTAGTATCCTTGGAGGGGTGAGCACTGAAGCTTTCTTT
CDR3: CASSILGGVSTEAFF

V: TRBV7-2
size: .
D: .
length: 14
J: TRBJ1-4
DNA: TGTGCCAGCAGCTTATCAGGGCTAAATGAAAAACTGTTTTTT
CDR3: CASSLSGLNEKLFF

V: TRBV6-8
size: .
D: TRBD1
length: 13
J: TRBJ1-2
DNA: TGTGCCAGCAGTTACGACAGGGGCTATGGCTACACCTTC
CDR3: CASSYDRGYGYTF

V: TRBV18
size: .
D: .
length: 12
J: TRBJ2-7
DNA: TGTGCCAGCTCACCACCAACCTACGAGCAGTACTTC
CDR3: CASSPPTYEQYF

V: TRBV6-1
size: .
D: .
length: 16
J: TRBJ1-6
DNA: TGTGCCAGCAGTGATTCTGGGGTTGTCTATAATTCACCCCTCCACTTT
CDR3: CASSDSGVVYNSPLHF

V: TRBV11-3
size: .
D: TRBD1
length: 16
J: TRBJ2-3
DNA: TGTGCCAGCAGCTTAGGGGCAGGGGGCGGCACAGATACGCAGTATTTT
CDR3: CASSLGAGGGTDTQYF

V: TRBV6-5
size: .
D: .
length: 12
J: TRBJ2-2
DNA: TGTGCCAGCAGTTATCCGACAGGGGAGCTGTTTTTT
CDR3: CASSYPTGELFF

V: TRBV5-8
size: once
D: .
length: 14
J: TRBJ1-2
DNA: TGTGCCAACCCGGGGAGAGATCCGTACTATGGCTACACCTTC
CDR3: CANPGRDPYYGYTF

V: TRBV5-1
size: .
D: .
length: 12
J: TRBJ2-2
DNA: TGCGCCAGCTACGGGTTCCCCGGGGAGCTGTTTTTT
CDR3: CASYGFPGELFF

V: TRBV6-1
size: .
D: TRBD2
length: 15
J: TRBJ2-5
DNA: TGTGCCAGCAGCGTCAATCTAGCGGGGACAGAGACCCAGTACTTC
CDR3: CASSVNLAGTETQYF

V: TRBV6-1
size: .
D: .
length: 14
J: TRBJ1-1
DNA: TGTGCCACCGACGGATCTCAGGGGAACACTGAAGCTTTCTTT
CDR3: CATDGSQGNTEAFF

V: TRBV7-9
size: .
D: TRBD1
length: 15
J: TRBJ2-5
DNA: TGTGCCAGCAGCTTTTTTACAGGGGGCTGGGAGACCCAGTACTTC
CDR3: CASSFFTGGWETQYF

V: TRBV14
size: .
D: TRBD1
length: 16
J: TRBJ1-6
DNA: TGTGCCAGCAGCCGGCGACAGGGGATACTAAATTCACCCCTCCACTTT
CDR3: CASSRRQGILNSPLHF

V: TRBV11-3
size: .
D: TRBD2
length: 15
J: TRBJ2-1
DNA: TGTGCCAGCAGCTTAGCCCAGCGGGGGGGCAATGAGCAGTTCTTC
CDR3: CASSLAQRGGNEQFF

V: TRBV5-6
size: .
D: TRBD1
length: 14
J: TRBJ1-4
DNA: TGTGCCAGCAGCACAGGGGTCCCCTTTGAAAAACTGTTTTTT
CDR3: CASSTGVPFEKLFF

V: TRBV7-2
size: .
D: TRBD1
length: 16
J: TRBJ1-3
DNA: TGTGCCAGCAGCTTAGAAAATGCGGGACAGGGGTACACCATATATTTT
CDR3: CASSLENAGQGYTIYF

V: TRBV4-3
size: .
D: .
length: 14
J: TRBJ1-2
DNA: TGCGCCAGCAGCCAAGATCGGTGGAACTATGGCTACACCTTC
CDR3: CASSQDRWNYGYTF

V: TRBV4-1
size: .
D: .
length: 15
J: TRBJ2-2
DNA: TGCGCCAGCAGCCAAGAATACGTGGACACCGGGGAGCTGTTTTTT
CDR3: CASSQEYVDTGELFF

V: TRBV4-3
size: .
D: .
length: 15
J: TRBJ2-7
DNA: TGCGCCAGCAGCCAAGAGTCAGCAGACTCCTACGAGCAGTACTTC
CDR3: CASSQESADSYEQYF

V: TRBV4-3
size: .
D: .
length: 18
J: TRBJ2-1
DNA: TGCGCCAGCAGCCAAGTGGGCTTTCAGGGCCATCGTTACAATGAGCAGTTCTTC
CDR3: CASSQVGFQGHRYNEQFF

V: TRBV25-1
size: .
D: .
length: 14
J: TRBJ2-3
DNA: TGTGCCAGCAGTGAGGGGAGAGAGCGAGATACGCAGTATTTT
CDR3: CASSEGRERDTQYF

V: TRBV11-3
size: .
D: TRBD1
length: 16
J: TRBJ2-1
DNA: TGTGCCAGCAGCTTCTCTTGGGACAGGGCTTACAATGAGCAGTTCTTC
CDR3: CASSFSWDRAYNEQFF

V: TRBV7-2
size: .
D: .
length: 15
J: TRBJ2-2
DNA: TGTGCCAGCAGCTTAGGAAAGGGAAACACCGGGGAGCTGTTTTTT
CDR3: CASSLGKGNTGELFF

V: TRBV7-9
size: .
D: TRBD1
length: 16
J: TRBJ1-1
DNA: TGTGCCAGCAGCTTAGGAGGCAGGGGGATGAACACTGAAGCTTTCTTT
CDR3: CASSLGGRGMNTEAFF

V: TRBV19
size: .
D: .
length: 14
J: TRBJ1-2
DNA: TGTGCCACCCACTCTAACACTATAGGTGGTGGCTACACCTTC
CDR3: CATHSNTIGGGYTF

V: TRBV2
size: .
D: TRBD1
length: 15
J: TRBJ1-5
DNA: TGTGCCAGCAGTCCCGGGACAGCTTTCAATCAGCCCCAGCATTTT
CDR3: CASSPGTAFNQPQHF

V: TRBV11-2
size: .
D: .
length: 15
J: TRBJ1-2
DNA: TGTGCCAGCAGCTTAACAGGCAAAGGAAACTATGGCTACACCTTC
CDR3: CASSLTGKGNYGYTF

V: TRBV7-8
size: .
D: .
length: 12
J: TRBJ2-7
DNA: TGTGCCAGCAGTACTAGGGCCTACGAGCAGTACTTC
CDR3: CASSTRAYEQYF

V: TRBV7-2
size: .
D: TRBD1
length: 14
J: TRBJ2-5
DNA: TGTGCCAGCAGCTTAGATACAGGGGAGGAGACCCAGTACTTC
CDR3: CASSLDTGEETQYF

V: TRBV18
size: few
D: .
length: 14
J: TRBJ1-5
DNA: TGTGCCAGCTCACCAGGGTATGTGCTGCAGCCCCAGCATTTT
CDR3: CASSPGYVLQPQHF

V: TRBV11-2
size: .
D: .
length: 15
J: TRBJ1-1
DNA: TGTGCCAGCAGCTTAGTTCTGTCATTGAACACTGAAGCTTTCTTT
CDR3: CASSLVLSLNTEAFF

V: TRBV30
size: .
D: TRBD2
length: 16
J: TRBJ2-3
DNA: TGTGCCTGGAGTGTAAAAACCGCGGGGGGGACAGATACGCAGTATTTT
CDR3: CAWSVKTAGGTDTQYF

V: TRBV6-1
size: .
D: .
length: 13
J: TRBJ2-7
DNA: TGTGCCAGCAGTGAAGCCCTGGATTACGAGCAGTACTTC
CDR3: CASSEALDYEQYF

V: TRBV10-3
size: .
D: TRBD1
length: 16
J: TRBJ2-5
DNA: TGTGCCATCAGTGAGTTATGGACAGGGAGATCAGAGACCCAGTACTTC
CDR3: CAISELWTGRSETQYF

V: TRBV5-5
size: .
D: .
length: 15
J: TRBJ1-5
DNA: TGTGCCAGCAGCTTGCTCTCCCCAGGGAATCAGCCCCAGCATTTT
CDR3: CASSLLSPGNQPQHF

V: TRBV18
size: .
D: .
length: 14
J: TRBJ2-7
DNA: TGTGCCAGCTCACAGGGGAAGGGGCCCTACGAGCAGTACTTC
CDR3: CASSQGKGPYEQYF

V: TRBV29-1
size: once
D: .
length: 12
J: TRBJ2-7
DNA: TGCAGCGGGGGGAGGAGGACCTACGAGCAGTACTTC
CDR3: CSGGRRTYEQYF

V: TRBV6-1
size: .
D: .
length: 13
J: TRBJ1-5
DNA: TGTGCCAGCAGTGTAGGGGGTGGTCAGCCCCAGCATTTT
CDR3: CASSVGGGQPQHF

V: TRBV11-3
size: .
D: TRBD1
length: 16
J: TRBJ1-2
DNA: TGTGCCAGCCCCTCCCGCCCGGGACAGGGAGTGGAAGGCTACACCTTC
CDR3: CASPSRPGQGVEGYTF

V: TRBV6-1
size: .
D: TRBD1
length: 17
J: TRBJ1-6
DNA: TGTGCCAGCAGTGAGTCCGGGACAGGGTCGTCAGTGTCACCCCTCCACTTT
CDR3: CASSESGTGSSVSPLHF

V: TRBV7-2
size: .
D: TRBD1
length: 14
J: TRBJ2-7
DNA: TGTGCCAGCAGCCTCGGGACAGCACCCTACGAGCAGTACTTC
CDR3: CASSLGTAPYEQYF

V: TRBV25-1
size: .
D: TRBD1
length: 14
J: TRBJ2-5
DNA: TGTGCCAGCAGTCCCCGACAGGGACAAGAGACCCAGTACTTC
CDR3: CASSPRQGQETQYF

V: TRBV28
size: .
D: TRBD1
length: 14
J: TRBJ1-4
DNA: TGTGCCAGCAGTCCAGGGGGAGCTAATGAAAAACTGTTTTTT
CDR3: CASSPGGANEKLFF

V: TRBV28
size: .
D: .
length: 14
J: TRBJ1-2
DNA: TGTGCCAGCAGTTTTACTGCGGCCTCTGATGGCTACACCTTC
CDR3: CASSFTAASDGYTF